A selection of T cell receptor beta chains follows, all from one sample in a study of OX40 agonist ivuxolimab in advanced cancers. Generated by immunoSEQ multiplex PCR, the TCRdb table keeps only in-frame clones and is missing some. The data show some 17,000 clones, with around 80% seen just once and roughly 24% held by the top ten. The material sequenced was CD4+ or CD8+ T cells sorted from blood, taken in a trial of the OX40 agonist ivuxolimab. Every receptor here comes from an adult with an advanced solid tumor such as melanoma, head and neck, liver or kidney cancer. Each CDR3 is given with its conserved first and last residue. Fields, in order: V gene, CDR3 protein.

V gene: TRBV7-9
CDR3 protein: CASSLFVGGDTQETQYF

V gene: TRBV7-8
CDR3 protein: CASSPGRGDNEQFF

V gene: TRBV28
CDR3 protein: CASAGAVRGRGNEQFF

V gene: TRBV7-9
CDR3 protein: CASSLPGELPTYEQYF

V gene: TRBV10-3
CDR3 protein: CAIRGQSFSTDTQYF

V gene: TRBV7-9
CDR3 protein: CASSLPSGGEKLFF

V gene: TRBV30
CDR3 protein: CAWSLTGGGYGYTF

V gene: TRBV5-5
CDR3 protein: CASSLEDREYTEAFF

V gene: TRBV7-9
CDR3 protein: CASSPPPGGTGELFF

V gene: TRBV4-1
CDR3 protein: CASSQPTGAETQYF

V gene: TRBV6-5
CDR3 protein: CASSPRGSSYNEQFF

V gene: TRBV27
CDR3 protein: CASSSGLPRETQYF

V gene: TRBV6-6
CDR3 protein: CASRLDGVWTEAFF

V gene: TRBV27
CDR3 protein: CASSHGTGLTDTQYF

V gene: TRBV4-1
CDR3 protein: CASSQGQPYEQYF

V gene: TRBV30
CDR3 protein: CAWSRDRAYEQYF

V gene: TRBV6-5
CDR3 protein: CASTEGPGYTF

V gene: TRBV28
CDR3 protein: CASSQQRRPYEQYF

V gene: TRBV28
CDR3 protein: CASSFDSSGANVLTF

V gene: TRBV28
CDR3 protein: CASSFGSGYGYTF

V gene: TRBV7-9
CDR3 protein: CASSARQGMNTEAFF

V gene: TRBV29-1
CDR3 protein: CSVEMVTDYGYTF

V gene: TRBV6-5
CDR3 protein: CASFADTQYF

V gene: TRBV23-1
CDR3 protein: CASSLPGDETQYF

V gene: TRBV27
CDR3 protein: CASSLGTGVGTDTQYF

V gene: TRBV4-1
CDR3 protein: CASSQDLAGGYYNEQFF

V gene: TRBV25-1
CDR3 protein: CASRSPLAGGTDTQYF

V gene: TRBV4-1
CDR3 protein: CASSQDSHGQPQHF

V gene: TRBV7-6
CDR3 protein: CASSQIRGHYEQYF

V gene: TRBV5-1
CDR3 protein: CASSLTDRQTQETGLAPETQYF

V gene: TRBV7-9
CDR3 protein: CASSLGGDTEAFF

V gene: TRBV4-2
CDR3 protein: CASSQTGVSGANVLTF

V gene: TRBV28
CDR3 protein: CASSLPRTGGDAGELFF

V gene: TRBV5-1
CDR3 protein: CASAHTPGTQSTDTQYF

V gene: TRBV9
CDR3 protein: CASSINRADSGNTIYF

V gene: TRBV7-9
CDR3 protein: CASSRGSNTEAFF

V gene: TRBV27
CDR3 protein: CASSLLSAGDPTDTQYF

V gene: TRBV11-2
CDR3 protein: CASSPTGTTGETQYF

V gene: TRBV6-5
CDR3 protein: CASSLTFYNEQFF

V gene: TRBV29-1
CDR3 protein: CSVEDGGVYGYTF

V gene: TRBV4-1
CDR3 protein: CASSQRVTSGESSYEQYF

V gene: TRBV10-3
CDR3 protein: CAISATELNTEAFF

V gene: TRBV4-2
CDR3 protein: CASSPGLGEAGELFF

V gene: TRBV11-2
CDR3 protein: CASSFTSGRAQNEQFF

V gene: TRBV7-2
CDR3 protein: CASSLGAALYEQYF

V gene: TRBV4-1
CDR3 protein: CASSQEAGGGQPQHF

V gene: TRBV27
CDR3 protein: CASSDGYGYTF

V gene: TRBV2
CDR3 protein: CASSEWGGEYQETQYF

V gene: TRBV7-9
CDR3 protein: CASSSGRGADGYTF

V gene: TRBV7-6
CDR3 protein: CASSRKRESPNEQFF

V gene: TRBV9
CDR3 protein: CASSVSDSSYEQYF

V gene: TRBV25-1
CDR3 protein: CASSGLETQYF

V gene: TRBV9
CDR3 protein: CASSSGGGTEAFF

V gene: TRBV11-2
CDR3 protein: CASSFQDRGPRYNEQFF

V gene: TRBV7-9
CDR3 protein: CASSPRQGQETQYF